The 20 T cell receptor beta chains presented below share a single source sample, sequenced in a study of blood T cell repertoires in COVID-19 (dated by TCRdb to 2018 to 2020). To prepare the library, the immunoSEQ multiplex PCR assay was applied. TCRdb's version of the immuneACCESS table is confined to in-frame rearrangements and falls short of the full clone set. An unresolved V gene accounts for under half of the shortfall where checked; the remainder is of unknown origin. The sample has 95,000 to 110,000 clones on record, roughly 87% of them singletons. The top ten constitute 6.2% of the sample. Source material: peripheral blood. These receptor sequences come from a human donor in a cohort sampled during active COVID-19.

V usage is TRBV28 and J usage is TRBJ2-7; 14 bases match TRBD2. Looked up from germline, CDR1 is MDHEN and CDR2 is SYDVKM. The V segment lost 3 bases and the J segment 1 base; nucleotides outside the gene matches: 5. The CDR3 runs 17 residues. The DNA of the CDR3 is TGTGCCAGCAGTTTCGGGACTAGCGGGAGTGTGTCCTACGAGCAGTACTTC. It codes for CASSFGTSGSVSYEQYF.

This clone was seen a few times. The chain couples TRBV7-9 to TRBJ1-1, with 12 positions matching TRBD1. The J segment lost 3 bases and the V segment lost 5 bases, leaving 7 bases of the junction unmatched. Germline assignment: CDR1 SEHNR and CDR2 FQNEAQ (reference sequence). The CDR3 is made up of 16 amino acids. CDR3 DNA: TGTGCCAGCAGCACAGGGGACAGGGGGCGCGACACTGAAGCTTTCTTT. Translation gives CASSTGDRGRDTEAFF.

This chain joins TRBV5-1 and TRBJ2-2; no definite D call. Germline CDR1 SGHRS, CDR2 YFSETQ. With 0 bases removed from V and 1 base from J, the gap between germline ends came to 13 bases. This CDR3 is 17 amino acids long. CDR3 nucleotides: TGCGCCAGCAGCTTGGTTTTTTTAGAACGGAACACCGGGGAGCTGTTTTTT. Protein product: CASSLVFLERNTGELFF.

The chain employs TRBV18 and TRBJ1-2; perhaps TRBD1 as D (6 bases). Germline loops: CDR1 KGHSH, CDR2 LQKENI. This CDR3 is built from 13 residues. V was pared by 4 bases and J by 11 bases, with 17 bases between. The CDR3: CASSLEEDSIYTF. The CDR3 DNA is TGTGCCAGCTCACTCGAAGAGGACAGCATTTACACCTTC.

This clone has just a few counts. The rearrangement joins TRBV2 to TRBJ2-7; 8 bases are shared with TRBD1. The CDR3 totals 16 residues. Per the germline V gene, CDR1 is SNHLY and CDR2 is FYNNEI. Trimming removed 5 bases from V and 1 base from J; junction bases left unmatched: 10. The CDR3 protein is CASSPAYGTGSYEQYF. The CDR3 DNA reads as TGTGCCAGCAGTCCAGCCTACGGGACAGGTTCCTACGAGCAGTACTTC.

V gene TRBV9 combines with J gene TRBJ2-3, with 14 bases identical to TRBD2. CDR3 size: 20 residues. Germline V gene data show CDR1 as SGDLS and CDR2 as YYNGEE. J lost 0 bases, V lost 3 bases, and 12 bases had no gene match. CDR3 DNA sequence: TGTGCCAGCAGCGCCCCCACGGGACTAGCGGGAGACCCTAGCACAGATACGCAGTATTTT. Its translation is CASSAPTGLAGDPSTDTQYF.

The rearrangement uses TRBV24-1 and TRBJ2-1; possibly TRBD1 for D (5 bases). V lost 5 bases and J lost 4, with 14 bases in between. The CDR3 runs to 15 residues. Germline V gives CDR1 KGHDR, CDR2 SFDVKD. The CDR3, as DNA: TGTGCCACCAGTGGTCCAGGGCTTATTTACAATGAGCAGTTCTTC. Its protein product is CATSGPGLIYNEQFF.

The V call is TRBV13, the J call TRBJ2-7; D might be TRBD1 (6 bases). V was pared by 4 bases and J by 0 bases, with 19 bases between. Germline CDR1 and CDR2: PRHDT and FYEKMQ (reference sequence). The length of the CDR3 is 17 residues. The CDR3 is CASSSVNNRDPSYEQYF. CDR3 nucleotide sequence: TGTGCCAGCAGCTCCGTTAATAACAGGGACCCCTCCTACGAGCAGTACTTC. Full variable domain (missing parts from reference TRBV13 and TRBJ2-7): AAGVIQSPRHLIKEKRETATLKCYPIPRHDTVYWYQQGPGQDPQFLISFYEKMQSDKGSIPDRFSAQQFSDYHSELNMSSLELGDSALYFCASSSVNNRDPSYEQYFGPGTRLTVT.

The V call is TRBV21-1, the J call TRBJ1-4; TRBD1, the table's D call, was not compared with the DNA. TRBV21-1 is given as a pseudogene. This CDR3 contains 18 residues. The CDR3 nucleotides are TGTGCCAGCACCTCTGCAGGGGAAGTTCATATAGGAGGAGAAAAACTGTTTTTT. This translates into CASTSAGEVHIGGEKLFF.

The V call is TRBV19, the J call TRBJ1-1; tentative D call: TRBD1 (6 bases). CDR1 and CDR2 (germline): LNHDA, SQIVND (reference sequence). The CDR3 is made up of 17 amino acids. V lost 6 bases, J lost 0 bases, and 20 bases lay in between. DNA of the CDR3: TGTGCCAGTAGGGAGGAACGGACAGCCTTCATGAACACTGAAGCTTTCTTT. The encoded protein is CASREERTAFMNTEAFF. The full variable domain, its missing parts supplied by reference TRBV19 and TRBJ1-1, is DGGITQSPKYLFRKEGQNVTLSCEQNLNHDAMYWYRQDPGQGLRLIYYSQIVNDFQKGDIAEGYSVSREKKESFPLTVTSAQKNPTAFYLCASREERTAFMNTEAFFGQGTRLTVV.

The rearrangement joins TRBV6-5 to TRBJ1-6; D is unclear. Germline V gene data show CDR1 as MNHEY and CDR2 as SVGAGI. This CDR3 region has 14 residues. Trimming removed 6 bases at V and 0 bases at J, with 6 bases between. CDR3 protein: CASSRSSYNSPLHF. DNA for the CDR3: TGTGCCAGCAGCCGGAGCTCCTATAATTCACCCCTCCACTTT.

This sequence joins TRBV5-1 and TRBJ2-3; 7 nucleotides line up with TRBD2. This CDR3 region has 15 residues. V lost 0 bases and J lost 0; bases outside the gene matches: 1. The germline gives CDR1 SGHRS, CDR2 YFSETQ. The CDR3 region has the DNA TGCGCCAGCAGCTTGGGCGGGGGAAGCACAGATACGCAGTATTTT. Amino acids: CASSLGGGSTDTQYF.

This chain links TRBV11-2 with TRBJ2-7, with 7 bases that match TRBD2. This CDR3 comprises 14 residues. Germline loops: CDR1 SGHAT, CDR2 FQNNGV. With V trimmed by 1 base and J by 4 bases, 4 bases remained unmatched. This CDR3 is CASSLASGAYEQYF. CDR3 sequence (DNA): TGTGCCAGCAGCTTAGCGAGCGGGGCTTACGAGCAGTACTTC.

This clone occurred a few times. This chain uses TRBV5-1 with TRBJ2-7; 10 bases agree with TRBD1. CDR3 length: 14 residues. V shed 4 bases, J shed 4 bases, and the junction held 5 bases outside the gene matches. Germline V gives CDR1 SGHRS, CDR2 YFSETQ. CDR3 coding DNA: TGCGCCAGCAGCCTCCGGGACAGGGGTTACGAGCAGTACTTC. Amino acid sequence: CASSLRDRGYEQYF.

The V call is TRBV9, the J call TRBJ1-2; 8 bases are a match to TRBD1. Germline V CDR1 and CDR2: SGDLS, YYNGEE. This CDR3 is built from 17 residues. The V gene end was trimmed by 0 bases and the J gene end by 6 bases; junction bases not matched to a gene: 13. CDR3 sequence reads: CASSVATRVTGVDGYTF. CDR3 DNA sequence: TGTGCCAGCAGCGTAGCTACAAGGGTGACAGGGGTCGATGGCTACACCTTC.

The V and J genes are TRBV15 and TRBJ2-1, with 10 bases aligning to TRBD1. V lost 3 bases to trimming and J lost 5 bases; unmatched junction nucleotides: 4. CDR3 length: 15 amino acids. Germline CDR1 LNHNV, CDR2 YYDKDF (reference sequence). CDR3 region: CATSSRDRGHNEQFF. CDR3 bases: TGTGCCACCAGCAGCCGGGACAGGGGACACAATGAGCAGTTCTTC. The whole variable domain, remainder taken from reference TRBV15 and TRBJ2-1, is DAMVIQNPRYQVTQFGKPVTLSCSQTLNHNVMYWYQQKSSQAPKLLFHYYDKDFNNEADTPDNFQSRRPNTSFCFLDIRSPGLGDTAMYLCATSSRDRGHNEQFFGPGTRLTVL.

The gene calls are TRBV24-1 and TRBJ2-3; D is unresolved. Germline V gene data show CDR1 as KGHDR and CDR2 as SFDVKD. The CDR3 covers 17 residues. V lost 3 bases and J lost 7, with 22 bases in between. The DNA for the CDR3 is TGTGCCACCAGTGATAGTGGGCAGCCTGAACGACGCCATACGCAGTATTTT. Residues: CATSDSGQPERRHTQYF.

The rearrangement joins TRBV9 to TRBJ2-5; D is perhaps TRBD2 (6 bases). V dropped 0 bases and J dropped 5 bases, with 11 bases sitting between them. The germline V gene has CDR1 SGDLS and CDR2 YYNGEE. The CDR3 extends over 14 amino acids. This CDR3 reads CASSVGGGGETQYF. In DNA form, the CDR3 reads TGTGCCAGCAGCGTAGGGGGAGGAGGCGAGACCCAGTACTTC. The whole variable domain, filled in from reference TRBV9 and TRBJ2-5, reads DSGVTQTPKHLITATGQRVTLRCSPRSGDLSVYWYQQSLDQGLQFLIQYYNGEERAKGNILERFSAQQFPDLHSELNLSSLELGDSALYFCASSVGGGGETQYFGPGTRLLVL.

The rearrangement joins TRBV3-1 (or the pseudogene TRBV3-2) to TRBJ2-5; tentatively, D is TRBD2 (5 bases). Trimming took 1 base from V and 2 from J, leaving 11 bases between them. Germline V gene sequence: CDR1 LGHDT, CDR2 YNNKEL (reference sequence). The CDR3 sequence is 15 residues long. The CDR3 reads CASSQGRGRQETQYF. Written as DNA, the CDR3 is TGTGCCAGCAGCCAAGGACGAGGGAGACAAGAGACCCAGTACTTC.

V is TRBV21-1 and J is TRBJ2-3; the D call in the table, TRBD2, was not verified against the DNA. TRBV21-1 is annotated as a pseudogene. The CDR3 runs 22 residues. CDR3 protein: CASSRDPFRRSRGLAGIDTQYF. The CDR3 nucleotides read TGTGCCAGCAGCAGGGACCCCTTCCGACGGAGCCGGGGACTAGCGGGGATAGATACGCAGTATTTT.